The sample holds a few counts of the clone carrying this T cell receptor (beta chain). Antigen unknown. Healthy Caucasian individuals made up all the donors. The sample is drawn from a study of identical twins. The study's findings and limits: Cord blood's abundant beta clonotypes had fewer insertions, unlike memory repertoires.

TCRdb reprocessed the 5' RACE reads with MiXCR, giving one entry per CDR3 protein. The data hold roughly 720,000 distinct CDR3 sequences, with 15% to 20% observed a single time. Per germline, CDR1 SGHRS and CDR2 YFSETQ. The CDR3 covers 16 residues. The ends were cut back, 0 bases at V and 9 bases at J, with 19 bases in the middle. The data also belong to a second study, concerning T cells expressing NK-cell markers. That paper notes: The study found dominant NKG2C+ clonotypes at roughly 1.0-7.0% of CD8+ T cells in about six donors. One observes that, in a handful of donors, these clonotypes were also the leading ones within the CD3+CD56-NKG2C+ fraction.

The receptor comes from a woman aged 18-35 years in good health. Sample: PBMCs. The chain uses TRBV5-1 and TRBJ2-1; no firm D call. Written as DNA, the CDR3 is TGCGCCAGCAGCTTGGGTCCGGAGAAGAGGTTCAGTGAGCAGTTCTTC. Translating gives CASSLGPEKRFSEQFF.